This TCR beta chain was recorded in a study of radiotherapy plus CTLA-4 blockade in lung cancer. Study in general: Patients showed objective responses in 18% of cases, and disease control was achieved by approximately 31%. Findings of the study overall: Alongside interferon-beta, early blood T cell clone dynamics were reportedly the best predictor of response. Blood saw expansion of tumor-derived TCR clones after radiotherapy plus ipilimumab.

Profiling relied on immunoSEQ multiplex PCR, and the TCRdb table lists in-frame clones only, not all of them. The profile shows some 73,000 clones, about 78% of them singletons. CDR3 length equals 16 residues. J lost 2 bases, V lost 1 base, and 7 bases had no gene match. CDR1 is LNHNV and CDR2 is YYDKDF in the germline V gene (reference sequence). Patients in the study, people with chemo-refractory metastatic non-small-cell lung cancer, received focal radiation plus ipilimumab CTLA-4 blockade. On this clone: Its cognate antigen is unknown.

This material consisted of peripheral blood, taken from a patient treated with radiotherapy plus ipilimumab. The rearrangement uses TRBV15 and TRBJ2-7; 8 nucleotides match TRBD1. This TCR was sampled from a human donor with non-small cell lung cancer whose response to radiotherapy plus ipilimumab could not be evaluated. Some clones in this sample may be carry-over from other donors' samples. The CDR3 spells CATSRGAGQATYEQYF. CDR3 DNA: TGTGCCACCAGCAGAGGCGCGGGACAGGCTACCTACGAGCAGTACTTC. The full variable domain, rest sourced from reference TRBV15 and TRBJ2-7, is DAMVIQNPRYQVTQFGKPVTLSCSQTLNHNVMYWYQQKSSQAPKLLFHYYDKDFNNEADTPDNFQSRRPNTSFCFLDIRSPGLGDTAMYLCATSRGAGQATYEQYFGPGTRLTVT.